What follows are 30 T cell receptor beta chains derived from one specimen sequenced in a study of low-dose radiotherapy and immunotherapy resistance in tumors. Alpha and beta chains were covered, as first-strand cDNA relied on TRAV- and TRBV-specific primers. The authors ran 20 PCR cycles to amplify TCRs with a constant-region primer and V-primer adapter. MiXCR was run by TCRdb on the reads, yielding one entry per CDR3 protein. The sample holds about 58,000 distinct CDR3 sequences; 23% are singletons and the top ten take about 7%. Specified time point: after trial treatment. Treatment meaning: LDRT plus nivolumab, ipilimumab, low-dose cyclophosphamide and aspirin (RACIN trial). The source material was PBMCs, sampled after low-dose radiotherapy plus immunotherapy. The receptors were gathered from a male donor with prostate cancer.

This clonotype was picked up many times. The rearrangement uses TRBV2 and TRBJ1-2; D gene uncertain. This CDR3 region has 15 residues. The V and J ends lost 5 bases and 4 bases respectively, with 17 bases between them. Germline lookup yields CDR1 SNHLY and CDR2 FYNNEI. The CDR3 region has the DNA TGTGCCAGCAGTTCAACAGCCGGACGGGGCTATGGCTACACCTTC. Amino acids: CASSSTAGRGYGYTF.

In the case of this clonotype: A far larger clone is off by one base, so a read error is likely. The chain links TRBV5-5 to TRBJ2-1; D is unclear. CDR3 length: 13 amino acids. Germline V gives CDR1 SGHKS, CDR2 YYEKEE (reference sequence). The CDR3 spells CASSSVNYNEQFF. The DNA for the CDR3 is TGCGCCAGCAGCAGCGTCAATTACAATGAGCAGTTCTTC.

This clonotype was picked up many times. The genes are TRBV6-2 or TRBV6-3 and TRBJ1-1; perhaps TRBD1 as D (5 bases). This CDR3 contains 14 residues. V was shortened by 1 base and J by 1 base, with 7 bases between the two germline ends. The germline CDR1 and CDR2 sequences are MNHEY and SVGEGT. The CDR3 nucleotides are TGTGCCAGCAGTTACTGGCAGGGGAACACTGAAGCTTTCTTT. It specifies CASSYWQGNTEAFF.

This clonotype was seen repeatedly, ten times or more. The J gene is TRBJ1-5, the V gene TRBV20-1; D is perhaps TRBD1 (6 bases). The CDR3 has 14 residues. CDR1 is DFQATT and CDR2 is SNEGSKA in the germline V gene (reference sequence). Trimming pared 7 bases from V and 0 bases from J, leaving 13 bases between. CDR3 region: CSVGTHNSNQPQHF. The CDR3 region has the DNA TGCAGTGTCGGGACACACAATAGCAATCAGCCCCAGCATTTT.

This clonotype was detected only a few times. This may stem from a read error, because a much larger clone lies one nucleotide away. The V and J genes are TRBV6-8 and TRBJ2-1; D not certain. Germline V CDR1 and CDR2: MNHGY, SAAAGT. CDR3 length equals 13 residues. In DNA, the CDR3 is TGTGCCAGCAGTTCCCCTAGGTCCAATGAGCAGCTCTTC. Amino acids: CASSSPRSNEQLF.

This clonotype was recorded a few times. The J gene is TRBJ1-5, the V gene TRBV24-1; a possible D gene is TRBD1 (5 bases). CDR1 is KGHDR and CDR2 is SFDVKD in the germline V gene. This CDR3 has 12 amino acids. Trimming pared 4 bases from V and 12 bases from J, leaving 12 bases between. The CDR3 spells CATSDEVGGQHF. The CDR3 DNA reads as TGTGCCACCAGTGACGAGGTCGGGGGCCAGCATTTT.

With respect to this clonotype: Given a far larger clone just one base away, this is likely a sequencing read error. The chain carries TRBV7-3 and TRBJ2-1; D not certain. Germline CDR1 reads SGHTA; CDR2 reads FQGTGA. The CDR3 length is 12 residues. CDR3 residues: CASSVTTFEQLF. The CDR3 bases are TGTGCCAGCAGCGTGACGACCTTTGAGCAGCTCTTC.

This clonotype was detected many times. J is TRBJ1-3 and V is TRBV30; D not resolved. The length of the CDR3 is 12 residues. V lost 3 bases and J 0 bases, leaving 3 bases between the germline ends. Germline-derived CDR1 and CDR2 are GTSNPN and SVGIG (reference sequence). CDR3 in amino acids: CAWRGSGNTIYF. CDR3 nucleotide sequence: TGTGCCTGGAGGGGCTCTGGAAACACCATATATTTT.

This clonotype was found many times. The CDR3 region is CASSDRDTGELFF. For the CDR3, the DNA is TGTGCCAGCAGTGACAGGGACACCGGGGAGCTGTTTTTT. The chain uses TRBV6-4 and TRBJ2-2; D is unclear. Trimming removed 2 bases from V and 3 bases from J, with 4 bases in between. This CDR3 region has 13 residues. Germline V lookup: CDR1 MRHNA, CDR2 SNTAGT.

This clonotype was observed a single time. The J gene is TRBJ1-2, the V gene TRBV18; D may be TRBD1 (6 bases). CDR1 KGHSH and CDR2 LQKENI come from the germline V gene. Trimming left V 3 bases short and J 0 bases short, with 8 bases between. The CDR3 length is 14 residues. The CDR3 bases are TGTGCCAGCTCACCGGGACAAGCTAACTATGGCTACACCTTC. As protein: CASSPGQANYGYTF.

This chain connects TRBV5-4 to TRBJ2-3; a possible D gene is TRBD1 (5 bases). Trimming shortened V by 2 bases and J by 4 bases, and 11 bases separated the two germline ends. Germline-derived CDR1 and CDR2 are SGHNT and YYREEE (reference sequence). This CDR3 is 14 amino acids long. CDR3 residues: CASSFIRVADTQYF. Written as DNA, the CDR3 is TGTGCCAGCAGCTTCATCAGGGTGGCAGATACGCAGTATTTT.

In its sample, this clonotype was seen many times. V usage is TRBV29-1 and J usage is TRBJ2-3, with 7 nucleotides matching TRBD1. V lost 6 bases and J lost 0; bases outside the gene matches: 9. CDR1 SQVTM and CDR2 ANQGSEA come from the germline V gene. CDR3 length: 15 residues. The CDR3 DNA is TGCAGCGTCGGCCGGGACAGTTATAGCACAGATACGCAGTATTTT. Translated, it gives CSVGRDSYSTDTQYF.

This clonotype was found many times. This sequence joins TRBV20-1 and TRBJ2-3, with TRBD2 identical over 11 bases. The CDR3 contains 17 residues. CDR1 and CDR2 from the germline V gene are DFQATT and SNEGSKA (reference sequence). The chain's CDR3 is CRLQGGTSGPELGSQYF. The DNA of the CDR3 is TGCAGGCTCCAAGGTGGGACTAGCGGCCCCGAGCTCGGTTCGCAGTATTTT.

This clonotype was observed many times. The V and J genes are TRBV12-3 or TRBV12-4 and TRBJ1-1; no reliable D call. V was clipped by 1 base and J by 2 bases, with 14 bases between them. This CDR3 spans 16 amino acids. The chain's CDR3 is CASSLGPTWRNTEAFF. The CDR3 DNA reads TGTGCCAGCAGTTTAGGCCCCACATGGCGTAACACTGAAGCTTTCTTT.

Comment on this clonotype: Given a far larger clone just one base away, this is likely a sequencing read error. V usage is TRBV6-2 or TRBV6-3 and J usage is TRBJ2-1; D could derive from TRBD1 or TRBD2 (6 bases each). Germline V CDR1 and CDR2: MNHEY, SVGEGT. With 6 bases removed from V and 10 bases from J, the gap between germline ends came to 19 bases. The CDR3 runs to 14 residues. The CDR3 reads CASSPDPGGYEQFF. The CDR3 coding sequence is TGTGCCAGCAGCCCCGACCCCGGGGGCTACGAGCAGTTCTTC.

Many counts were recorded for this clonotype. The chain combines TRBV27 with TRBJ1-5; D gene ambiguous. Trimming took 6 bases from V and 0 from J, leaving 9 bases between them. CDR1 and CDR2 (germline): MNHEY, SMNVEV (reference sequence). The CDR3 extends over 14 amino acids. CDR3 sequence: CASRGADSNQPQHF. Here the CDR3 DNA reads TGTGCCAGCAGAGGAGCGGATAGCAATCAGCCCCAGCATTTT.

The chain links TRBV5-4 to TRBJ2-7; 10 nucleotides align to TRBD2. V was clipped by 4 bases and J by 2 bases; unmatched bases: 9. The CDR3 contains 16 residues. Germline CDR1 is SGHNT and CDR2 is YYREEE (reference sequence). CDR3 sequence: CASSKELAGSTYEQYF. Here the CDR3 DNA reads TGTGCCAGCAGCAAGGAACTAGCGGGATCAACCTACGAGCAGTACTTC.

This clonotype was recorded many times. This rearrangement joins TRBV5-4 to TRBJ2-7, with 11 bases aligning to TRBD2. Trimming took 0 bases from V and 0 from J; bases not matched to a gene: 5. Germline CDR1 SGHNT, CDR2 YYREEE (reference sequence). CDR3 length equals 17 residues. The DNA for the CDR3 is TGTGCCAGCAGCTTGGGTTTAGCGGGAGGGCCCTCCTACGAGCAGTACTTC. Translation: CASSLGLAGGPSYEQYF.

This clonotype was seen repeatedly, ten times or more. CDR3 amino acids: CSARGASWQPQHF. In DNA, the CDR3 is TGCAGTGCTAGAGGGGCCAGCTGGCAGCCCCAGCATTTT. The V and J genes are TRBV20-1 and TRBJ1-5; D gene unclear. The CDR3 spans 13 residues. V dropped 1 base and J dropped 7 bases, with 11 bases sitting between them. Germline V gene lookup returns CDR1 DFQATT and CDR2 SNEGSKA (reference sequence).

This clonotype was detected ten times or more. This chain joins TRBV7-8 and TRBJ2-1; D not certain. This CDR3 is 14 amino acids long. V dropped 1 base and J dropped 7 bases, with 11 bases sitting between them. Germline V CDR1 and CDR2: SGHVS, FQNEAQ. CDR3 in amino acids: CASSLGARENEQFF. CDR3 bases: TGTGCCAGCAGCTTAGGAGCTAGGGAAAATGAGCAGTTCTTC. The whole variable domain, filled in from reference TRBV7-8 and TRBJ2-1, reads GAGVSQSPRYKVAKRGQDVALRCDPISGHVSLFWYQQALGQGPEFLTYFQNEAQLDKSGLPSDRFFAERPEGSVSTLKIQRTQQEDSAVYLCASSLGARENEQFFGPGTRLTVL.

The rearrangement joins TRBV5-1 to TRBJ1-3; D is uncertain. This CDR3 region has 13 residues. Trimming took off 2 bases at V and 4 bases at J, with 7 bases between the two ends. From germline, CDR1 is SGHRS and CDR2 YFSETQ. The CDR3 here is CASSFGQGNTIYF. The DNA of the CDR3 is TGCGCCAGCAGCTTTGGCCAGGGAAACACCATATATTTT.

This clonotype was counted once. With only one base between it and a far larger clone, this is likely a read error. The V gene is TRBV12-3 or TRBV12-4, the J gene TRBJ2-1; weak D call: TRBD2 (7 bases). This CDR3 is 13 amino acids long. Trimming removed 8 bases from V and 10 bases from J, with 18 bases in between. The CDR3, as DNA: TGTGCCAGCTCCCGCGGGGGCTGGGACGAGCAGTTCTTC. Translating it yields CASSRGGWDEQFF.

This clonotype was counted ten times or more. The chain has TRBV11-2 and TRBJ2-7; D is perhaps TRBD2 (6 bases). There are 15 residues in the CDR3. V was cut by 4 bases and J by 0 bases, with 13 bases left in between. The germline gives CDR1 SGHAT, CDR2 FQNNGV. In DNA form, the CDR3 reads TGTGCCAGCAGCTCCTTAGCGGAACACTCCTACGAGCAGTACTTC. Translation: CASSSLAEHSYEQYF.

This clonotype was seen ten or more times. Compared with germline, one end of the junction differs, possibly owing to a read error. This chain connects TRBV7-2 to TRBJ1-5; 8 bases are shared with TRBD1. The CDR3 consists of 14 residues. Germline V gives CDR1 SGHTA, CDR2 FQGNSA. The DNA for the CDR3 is TGCGCCAGCAGCTCCACAGGGGGAAACCAGCCCCAGCATTTT. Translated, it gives CASSSTGGNQPQHF.

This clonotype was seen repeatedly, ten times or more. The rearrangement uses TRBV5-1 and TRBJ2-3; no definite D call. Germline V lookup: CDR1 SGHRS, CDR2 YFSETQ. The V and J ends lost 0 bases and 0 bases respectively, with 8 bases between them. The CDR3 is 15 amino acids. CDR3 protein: CASSLEGHSTDTQYF. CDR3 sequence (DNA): TGCGCCAGCAGCTTGGAGGGTCATAGCACAGATACGCAGTATTTT.

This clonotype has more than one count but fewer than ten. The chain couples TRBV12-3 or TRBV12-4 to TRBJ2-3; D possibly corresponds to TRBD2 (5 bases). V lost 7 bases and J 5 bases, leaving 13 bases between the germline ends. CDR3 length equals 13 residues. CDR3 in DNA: TGTGCCAGCAATGAGAGGGTCGGAGATACGCAGTATTTT. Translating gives CASNERVGDTQYF.

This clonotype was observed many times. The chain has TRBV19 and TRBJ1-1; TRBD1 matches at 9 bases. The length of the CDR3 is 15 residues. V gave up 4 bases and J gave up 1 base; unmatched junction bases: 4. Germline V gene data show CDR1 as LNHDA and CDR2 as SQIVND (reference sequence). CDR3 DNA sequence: TGTGCCAGTAGTACTTGGACAGGGGCGAACACTGAAGCTTTCTTT. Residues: CASSTWTGANTEAFF.

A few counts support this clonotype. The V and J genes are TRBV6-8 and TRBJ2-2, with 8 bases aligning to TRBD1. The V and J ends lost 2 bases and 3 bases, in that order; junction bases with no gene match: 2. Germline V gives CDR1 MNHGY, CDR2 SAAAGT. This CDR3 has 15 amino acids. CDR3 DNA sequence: TGTGCCAGCAGTTACGGGACAGGCTACACCGGGGAGCTGTTTTTT. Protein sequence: CASSYGTGYTGELFF.

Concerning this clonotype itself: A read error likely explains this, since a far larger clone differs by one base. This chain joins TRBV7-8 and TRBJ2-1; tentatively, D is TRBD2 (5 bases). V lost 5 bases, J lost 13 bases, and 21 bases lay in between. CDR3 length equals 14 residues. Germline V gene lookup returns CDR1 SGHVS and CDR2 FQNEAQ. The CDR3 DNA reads TGTGCCAGCAGCCTACGGGGTGGGGTCAAGACCCAGTTCTTC. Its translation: CASSLRGGVKTQFF.

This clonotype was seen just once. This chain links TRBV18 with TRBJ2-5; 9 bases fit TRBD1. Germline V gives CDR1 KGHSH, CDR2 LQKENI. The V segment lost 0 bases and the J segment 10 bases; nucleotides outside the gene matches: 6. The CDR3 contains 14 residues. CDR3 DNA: TGTGCCAGCTCACCACCCGGGACAGGGAGTATCCAGTACTTC. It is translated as CASSPPGTGSIQYF.